This TCR beta chain was observed in a study of cytomegalovirus exposure and HLA in healthy donors. Study findings and constraints: Among immune exposure information, only CMV serostatus was available. The study found most TCR sequences rare, yet found some public TCRs in many donors. A previous analysis found most TCR beta V segments productive roughly 87% or roughly 30% of the time. A later analysis showed that HLA-associated TCR beta chains had undergone more clonal expansion than equally common others.

With 60 Vbeta and 13 Jbeta primers, the PCR was carried out. The repertoire was sequenced with immunoSEQ multiplex PCR; TCRdb's copy has only in-frame clones and lacks some. The sample records under 200,000 clones, 82% being singletons. Turning to this clone: Its antigen is unknown.

Germline V lookup: CDR1 SGHKS, CDR2 YYEKEE (reference sequence). The CDR3 sequence is 14 residues long. J gave up 3 bases and V 4 bases, and 4 bases lay outside the gene matches. The V gene is TRBV5-5, the J gene TRBJ2-7; TRBD1 aligns across 10 bases. Sequencing was carried out using PBMCs. The sequence came from a girl aged 10 to 17 in good health and CMV-seropositive. CDR3 nucleotides: TGTGCCAGCAGCAGGGGACAGGGGCTCTACGAGCAGTACTTC. Amino acid sequence: CASSRGQGLYEQYF.